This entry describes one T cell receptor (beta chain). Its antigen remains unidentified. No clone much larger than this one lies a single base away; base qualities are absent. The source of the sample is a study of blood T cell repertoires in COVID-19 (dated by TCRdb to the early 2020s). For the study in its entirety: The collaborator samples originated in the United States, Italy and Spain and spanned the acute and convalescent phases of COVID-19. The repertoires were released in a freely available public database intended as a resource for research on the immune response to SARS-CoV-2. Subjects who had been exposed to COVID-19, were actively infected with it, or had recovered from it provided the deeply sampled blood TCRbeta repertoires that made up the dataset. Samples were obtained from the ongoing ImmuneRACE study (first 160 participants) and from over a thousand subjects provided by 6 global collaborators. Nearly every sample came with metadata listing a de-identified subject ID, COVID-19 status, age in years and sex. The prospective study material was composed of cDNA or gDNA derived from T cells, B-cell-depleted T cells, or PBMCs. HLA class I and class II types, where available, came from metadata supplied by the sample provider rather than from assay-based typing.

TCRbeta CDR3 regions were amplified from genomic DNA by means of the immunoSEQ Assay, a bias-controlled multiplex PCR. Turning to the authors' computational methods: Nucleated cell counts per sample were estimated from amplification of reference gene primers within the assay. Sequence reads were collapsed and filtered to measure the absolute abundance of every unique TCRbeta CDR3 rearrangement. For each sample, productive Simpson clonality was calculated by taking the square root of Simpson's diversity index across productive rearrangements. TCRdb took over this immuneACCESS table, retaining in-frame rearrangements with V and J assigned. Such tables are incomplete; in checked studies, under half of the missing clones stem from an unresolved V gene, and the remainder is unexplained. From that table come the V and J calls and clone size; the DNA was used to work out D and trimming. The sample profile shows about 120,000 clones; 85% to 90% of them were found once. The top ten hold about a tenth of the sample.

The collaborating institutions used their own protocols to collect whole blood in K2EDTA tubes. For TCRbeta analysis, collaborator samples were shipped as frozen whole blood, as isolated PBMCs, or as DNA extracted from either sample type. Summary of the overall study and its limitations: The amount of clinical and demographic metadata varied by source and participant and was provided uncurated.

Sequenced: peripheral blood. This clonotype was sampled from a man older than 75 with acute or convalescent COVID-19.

The CDR3 corresponds to CASRQTNYGYTF. In nucleotides, the sequence is TGTGCCAGCAGACAGACAAACTATGGCTACACCTTC. This chain joins TRBV6-5 to TRBJ1-2; the D gene cannot be named for sure. Including the terminal cysteine and phenylalanine, the CDR3 comprises 12 residues. Only the CDR3 portion is preserved as DNA: 36 bases, with reading frame beginning at the first base. CDR1 is given as MNHEY and CDR2 as SVGAGI, both from the germline V gene. The germline ends are 7 bases apart after V is trimmed by 6 bases and J by 2 bases.